This TCR beta chain was retrieved from a study of vaccination and CD4 T cells after COVID-19. Whole-study results and caveats: Researchers report that 304 of 307 vaccine-specific clones in convalescent patients proved spike mono-reactive.

This sample's treatment: roughly 11-day PBMC culture with coronavirus spike peptide pools or control peptides (ViraFEST assay). This clonotype was recorded only once. Its antigen is unidentified. Sequenced with the Oncomine TCR Beta short-read assay was DNA taken from cultured CD4+ T cells. TCRdb used MiXCR to reprocess the PCR reads, holding one entry per CDR3 protein. The sample holds 15,000 or so distinct CDR3 sequences; roughly 49% are singletons and the top ten take 15% to 20%. Germline CDR1 is SGHVS and CDR2 is FQNEAQ. The CDR3 runs 13 residues. V lost 6 bases, J lost 2 bases, and 11 bases lay in between.

This clonotype originated in a human donor who had recovered from COVID-19. Sequencing was performed on CD4+ T cells from blood, cultured in vitro, taken before SARS-CoV-2 vaccination. The chain carries TRBV7-8 and TRBJ2-7; D is perhaps TRBD1 (6 bases). CDR3 in DNA: TGTGCCAGCAGACGACAGGATACCTACGAGCAGTACTTC. This translates into CASRRQDTYEQYF.